These 20 T cell receptor beta chains came from one sample sequenced in a study of T cell repertoires in cytomegalovirus infection. TCRdb reprocessed the reads via MiXCR and lists one record per CDR3 protein. The sample has 150,000 or so distinct CDR3 sequences, under 8% seen once. The sample taken for sequencing was PBMCs. Every receptor here comes from a human donor in good health (CMV status not recorded). Some clones in this sample may be carry-over from other donors' samples.

This chain links TRBV28 with TRBJ2-2, with 9 bases lining up with TRBD2. J gave up 3 bases and V 5 bases, and 19 bases lay outside the gene matches. The CDR3 has 20 amino acids. CDR1 and CDR2 (germline): MDHEN, SYDVKM. CDR3 region: CASSPAGMGGGAEDTGELFF. The CDR3 nucleotides read TGTGCCAGCAGTCCGGCCGGGATGGGCGGGGGGGCCGAGGACACCGGGGAGCTGTTTTTT.

This clonotype was seen at least ten times. The rearrangement joins TRBV20-1 to TRBJ2-5; 8 bases are a match to TRBD2. The length of the CDR3 is 14 residues. In germline, CDR1 is DFQATT, CDR2 SNEGSKA (reference sequence). V lost 0 bases and J lost 6; bases outside the gene matches: 6. The CDR3 nucleotides read TGCAGTGCTAGAGAAGCGGGGGATGGGAAGACCCAGTACTTC. Encoded protein: CSAREAGDGKTQYF.

This clonotype appeared many times. The chain joins TRBV20-1 to TRBJ2-4, with 10 bases lining up with TRBD1. The CDR3 is 14 amino acids. The germline CDR1 and CDR2 sequences are DFQATT and SNEGSKA (reference sequence). V lost 5 bases to trimming and J lost 6 bases; unmatched junction nucleotides: 7. Here the CDR3 DNA reads TGCAGTGCTTGGGACCGGGACAGGGGAAACATTCAGTACTTC. Protein product: CSAWDRDRGNIQYF.

The rearrangement joins TRBV5-1 to TRBJ1-1, with a weak D call TRBD1 (5 bases). V gave up 4 bases and J gave up 1 base, with 14 bases separating them. CDR3 length equals 15 residues. Germline V gives CDR1 SGHRS, CDR2 YFSETQ. CDR3 DNA: TGCGCCAGCAGCAACCGGACGGGGACGAACACTGAAGCTTTCTTT. It yields the protein CASSNRTGTNTEAFF.

This chain joins TRBV2 and TRBJ2-7, with TRBD1 matching over 8 bases. The V gene's germline CDR1 is SNHLY and CDR2 FYNNEI. V shed 8 bases, J shed 13 bases, and the junction held 7 bases outside the gene matches. The CDR3 has 10 residues. CDR3 region: CASSDRDSYF. For the CDR3, the DNA is TGTGCCAGCTCGGACAGGGACAGCTACTTC.

This clonotype has ten or more counts. This chain links TRBV7-8 with TRBJ2-7; maybe TRBD2 (7 bases). V shed 6 bases and J shed 1 base, with 16 bases lying between them. This CDR3 contains 15 residues. Germline V gene data show CDR1 as SGHVS and CDR2 as FQNEAQ. CDR3 DNA: TGTGCCAGCAGTCCACTGGGGGGGGCATCCTACGAGCAGTACTTC. Translating gives CASSPLGGASYEQYF. Supplemented by reference TRBV7-8 and TRBJ2-7, the full variable domain reads GAGVSQSPRYKVAKRGQDVALRCDPISGHVSLFWYQQALGQGPEFLTYFQNEAQLDKSGLPSDRFFAERPEGSVSTLKIQRTQQEDSAVYLCASSPLGGASYEQYFGPGTRLTVT.

This clonotype was recorded at least ten times. V and J are TRBV20-1 and TRBJ2-2, with D maybe TRBD1 (6 bases). Trimming cost V 6 bases and J 4 bases, with 18 bases left between them. This CDR3 contains 15 residues. The germline V gene encodes CDR1 DFQATT and CDR2 SNEGSKA (reference sequence). CDR3 residues: CSAPVTGFGTGELFF. Here the CDR3 DNA reads TGCAGTGCACCCGTCACAGGGTTCGGCACCGGGGAGCTGTTTTTT.

This clonotype occurred many times. V usage is TRBV9 and J usage is TRBJ2-3, with TRBD2 matching 13 bases. After removal of 4 bases from V and 0 bases from J, the junction contained 5 bases not matched to a gene. This CDR3 spans 17 amino acids. The germline CDR1 and CDR2 sequences are SGDLS and YYNGEE. CDR3 region: CASSPMTSGRSTDTQYF. In DNA form, the CDR3 reads TGTGCCAGCAGCCCGATGACTAGCGGGAGGAGCACAGATACGCAGTATTTT.

The rearrangement uses TRBV5-1 and TRBJ1-5; TRBD1 is a possible D gene (5 bases). The CDR3 loop spans 16 amino acids. The V gene's germline CDR1 is SGHRS and CDR2 YFSETQ. Trimming removed 1 base at V and 2 bases at J, with 13 bases between. This chain's CDR3 is CASSLLGRVGNQPQHF. The CDR3 nucleotides read TGCGCCAGCAGCTTGTTAGGCAGGGTCGGCAATCAGCCCCAGCATTTT.

This clonotype was detected ten times or more. The J gene is TRBJ2-5, the V gene TRBV7-2, with 12 bases fitting TRBD2. The CDR3 is 18 residues long. Per germline, CDR1 SGHTA and CDR2 FQGNSA. The V gene end was trimmed by 1 base and the J gene end by 5 bases; junction bases not matched to a gene: 11. CDR3 loop: CASSLVWLAGGGGETQYF. The CDR3 bases are TGTGCCAGCAGCTTAGTTTGGCTAGCGGGGGGGGGGGGGGAGACCCAGTACTTC.

This clonotype occurred many times. This chain joins TRBV7-2 and TRBJ2-7; D is possibly TRBD1 or TRBD2 (5 bases each). The ends were cut back, 5 bases at V and 1 base at J, with 18 bases in the middle. This CDR3 comprises 16 residues. The germline gives CDR1 SGHTA, CDR2 FQGNSA. The CDR3 here is CASSGPGSAYSYEQYF. CDR3 DNA: TGTGCCAGCAGCGGCCCAGGGAGCGCCTATTCCTACGAGCAGTACTTC.

The rearrangement uses TRBV20-1 and TRBJ2-5; 9 nucleotides align to TRBD1. CDR1 is DFQATT and CDR2 is SNEGSKA in the germline V gene (reference sequence). The CDR3 spans 15 residues. Unmatched junction bases numbered 13, after V lost 6 bases and J lost 5 bases. The DNA for the CDR3 is TGCAGTGCGAGAACGGGACAGGGAGGTGGGGAGACCCAGTACTTC. It yields the protein CSARTGQGGGETQYF.

This clonotype was seen at least ten times. The gene calls are TRBV7-2 and TRBJ2-2; 7 positions agree with TRBD1. The germline CDR1 and CDR2 sequences are SGHTA and FQGNSA. The CDR3 runs 14 residues. J lost 4 bases, V lost 4 bases, and 3 bases had no gene match. The CDR3 sequence is CASSSTGPTGELFF. CDR3 sequence (DNA): TGTGCCAGCAGCTCGACAGGGCCCACCGGGGAGCTGTTTTTT.

This clonotype showed up just a few times. The chain employs TRBV20-1 and TRBJ2-2; a weak D match, TRBD1 (5 bases). V lost 2 bases to trimming and J lost 1 base, with 8 bases between them. This CDR3 spans 14 amino acids. Germline assignment: CDR1 DFQATT and CDR2 SNEGSKA (reference sequence). The CDR3 DNA reads as TGCAGTGCTAGATATGGACAGAACACCGGGGAGCTGTTTTTT. It is translated as CSARYGQNTGELFF.

This clonotype was seen more than once but under ten times. The rearrangement joins TRBV7-2 to TRBJ2-1, with D uncertain. This CDR3 spans 14 amino acids. The V end lost 5 bases, the J end lost 4 bases, and 12 bases lay between the germline ends. Germline V gene lookup returns CDR1 SGHTA and CDR2 FQGNSA. CDR3 in DNA: TGTGCCAGCAGCCCTGATCTACTTTACAATGAGCAGTTCTTC. Protein: CASSPDLLYNEQFF. Complete variable domain (other parts from reference TRBV7-2 and TRBJ2-1): GAGVSQSPSNKVTEKGKDVELRCDPISGHTALYWYRQSLGQGLEFLIYFQGNSAPDKSGLPSDRFSAERTGGSVSTLTIQRTQQEDSAVYLCASSPDLLYNEQFFGPGTRLTVL.

This clonotype was counted a few times. This chain links TRBV3-1 with TRBJ2-3; tentative D call: TRBD2 (6 bases). The CDR3 is made up of 16 amino acids. V was clipped by 5 bases and J by 1 base, with 16 bases between them. Germline loops: CDR1 LGHDT, CDR2 YNNKEL (reference sequence). In nucleotides, the CDR3 is TGTGCCAGCAGCGAACGAACGGGACTCGGCACAGATACGCAGTATTTT. Encoded protein: CASSERTGLGTDTQYF.

At least ten counts were recorded for this clonotype. The chain uses TRBV6-2 or TRBV6-3 and TRBJ1-1, with D perhaps matching TRBD1 (6 bases). V lost 4 bases and J 2 bases, leaving 17 bases between the germline ends. CDR3 length equals 16 residues. Per germline, CDR1 MNHEY and CDR2 SVGEGT. CDR3 nucleotide sequence: TGTGCCAGCAGTTCCGTCTCAACAGGGACAAACACTGAAGCTTTCTTT. Translating gives CASSSVSTGTNTEAFF.

On this clonotype: This sequence may be a read error, since a much larger clone differs from it by one base. The chain uses TRBV27 and TRBJ2-3; 7 bases match TRBD1. Germline loops: CDR1 MNHEY, CDR2 SMNVEV (reference sequence). There are 13 residues in the CDR3. The CDR3, as DNA: TGTGCCAGCAGGCTAGGGGGCACAGATGCGCAGTATTTT. Encoded protein: CASRLGGTDAQYF.

This clonotype was observed at least ten times. V gene TRBV6-4 combines with J gene TRBJ2-3; 8 bases map to TRBD2. V shed 5 bases, J shed 2 bases, and the junction held 9 bases outside the gene matches. This CDR3 comprises 16 residues. The germline CDR1 and CDR2 sequences are MRHNA and SNTAGT. This CDR3 reads CASSPSAGGLTDTQYF. Here the CDR3 DNA reads TGTGCCAGCAGTCCCTCGGCGGGGGGACTCACAGATACGCAGTATTTT.

At least ten counts were recorded for this clonotype. The J gene is TRBJ2-1, the V gene TRBV7-8, with D perhaps matching TRBD1 (6 bases). V gave up 1 base and J gave up 0 bases, with 13 bases separating them. The V gene's germline CDR1 is SGHVS and CDR2 FQNEAQ. The CDR3 has 17 amino acids. The CDR3 nucleotides are TGTGCCAGCAGCTTAGGGCCAGGACAGATCTCCTACAATGAGCAGTTCTTC. Residues: CASSLGPGQISYNEQFF.